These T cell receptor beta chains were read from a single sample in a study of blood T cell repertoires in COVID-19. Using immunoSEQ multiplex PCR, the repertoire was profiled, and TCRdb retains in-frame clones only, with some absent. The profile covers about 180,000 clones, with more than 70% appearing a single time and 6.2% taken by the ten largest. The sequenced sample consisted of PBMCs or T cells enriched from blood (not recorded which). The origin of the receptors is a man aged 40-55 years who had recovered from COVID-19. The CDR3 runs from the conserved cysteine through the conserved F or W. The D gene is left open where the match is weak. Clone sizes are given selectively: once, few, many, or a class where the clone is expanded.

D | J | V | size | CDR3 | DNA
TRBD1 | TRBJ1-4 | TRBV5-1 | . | CASSLAPLQGNEKLFF | TGCGCCAGCAGCTTGGCCCCTTTACAGGGGAATGAAAAACTGTTTTTT
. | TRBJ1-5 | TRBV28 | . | CASSRLSLRQYNQPQHF | TGTGCCAGCAGTCGACTTTCCCTCAGACAGTACAATCAGCCCCAGCATTTT
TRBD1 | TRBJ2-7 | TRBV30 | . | CAWRETGQGYEQYF | TGTGCCTGGAGGGAGACGGGACAGGGATACGAGCAGTACTTC
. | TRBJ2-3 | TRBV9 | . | CASSVDEGLVDTQYF | TGTGCCAGCAGCGTAGATGAGGGCCTCGTTGATACGCAGTATTTT
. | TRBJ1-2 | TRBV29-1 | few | CSAMAGDGYTF | TGCAGCGCCATGGCAGGGGATGGCTACACCTTC
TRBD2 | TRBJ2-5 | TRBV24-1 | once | CATSAGGAGETQYF | TGTGCCACCTCGGCGGGGGGAGCGGGGGAGACCCAGTACTTC
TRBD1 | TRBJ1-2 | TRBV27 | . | CASSSRTGIYGYTF | TGTGCCAGCAGTTCCAGGACAGGAATATATGGCTACACCTTC
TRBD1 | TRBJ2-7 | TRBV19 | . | CASSLGQGPWEQYF | TGTGCCAGTAGCCTGGGACAGGGGCCATGGGAGCAGTACTTC
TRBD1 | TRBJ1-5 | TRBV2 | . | CASSGTGVNQPQHF | TGTGCCAGCAGTGGGACAGGGGTCAATCAGCCCCAGCATTTT
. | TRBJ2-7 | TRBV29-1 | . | CSVGSSTIYEQYF | TGCAGCGTTGGATCTAGCACGATTTACGAGCAGTACTTC
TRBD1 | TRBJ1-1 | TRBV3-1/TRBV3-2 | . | CASSPQVNRGGTEAFF | TGTGCCAGCAGCCCCCAGGTGAACAGGGGAGGAACTGAAGCTTTCTTT
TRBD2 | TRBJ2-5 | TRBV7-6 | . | CASSQGGQRETQYF | TGTGCCAGCAGCCAGGGAGGGCAAAGAGAGACCCAGTACTTC
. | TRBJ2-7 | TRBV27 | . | CASREGLELSYEQYF | TGTGCCAGCAGGGAGGGGCTTGAGCTCTCCTACGAGCAGTACTTC
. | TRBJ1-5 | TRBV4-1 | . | CASSPTQPGKQPQHF | TGCGCCAGCAGCCCCACTCAGCCCGGGAAACAGCCCCAGCATTTT
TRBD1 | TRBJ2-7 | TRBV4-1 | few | CASSQDGRTGDFYEQYF | TGCGCCAGCAGCCAAGATGGTCGGACAGGAGACTTCTACGAGCAGTACTTC
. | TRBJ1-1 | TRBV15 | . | CATSRGTPEAFF | TGTGCCACCAGCAGAGGAACTCCAGAAGCTTTCTTT
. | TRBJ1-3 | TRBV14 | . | CASSQVPAGWNQNTIYF | TGTGCCAGCAGCCAAGTACCGGCAGGGTGGAATCAGAACACCATATATTTT
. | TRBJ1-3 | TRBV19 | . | CASSVPGLGNTIYF | TGTGCCAGTAGTGTTCCGGGATTAGGAAACACCATATATTTT
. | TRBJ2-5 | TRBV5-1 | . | CASSLRTQGETQYF | TGCGCCAGCAGCTTGAGGACACAGGGAGAGACCCAGTACTTC
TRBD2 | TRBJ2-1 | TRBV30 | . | CAWSGGLADYNEQFF | TGTGCCTGGAGCGGGGGTCTAGCGGATTACAATGAGCAGTTCTTC
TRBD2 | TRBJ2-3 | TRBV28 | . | CASSSPGLAGGPADTQYF | TGTGCCAGCAGTTCTCCGGGACTAGCGGGAGGGCCAGCGGATACGCAGTATTTT
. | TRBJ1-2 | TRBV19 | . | CASSMTPGSGYTF | TGTGCCAGTAGTATGACGCCCGGGAGTGGCTACACCTTC
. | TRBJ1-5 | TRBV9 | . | CASSAGHGSNQPQHF | TGTGCCAGCAGCGCGGGACACGGGAGCAATCAGCCCCAGCATTTT
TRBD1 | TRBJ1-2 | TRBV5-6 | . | CASSSGQGARKVYGYTF | TGTGCCAGCAGCTCGGGACAGGGGGCAAGGAAGGTCTATGGCTACACCTTC
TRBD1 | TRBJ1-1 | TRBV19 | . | CASISGQRNTEAFF | TGTGCCAGTATCTCGGGACAGAGGAACACTGAAGCTTTCTTT
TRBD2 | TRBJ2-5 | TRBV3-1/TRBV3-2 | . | CASNPYGLAGGETQYF | TGTGCCAGCAACCCTTATGGACTAGCTGGGGGGGAGACCCAGTACTTC
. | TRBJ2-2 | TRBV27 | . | CASSRTGFTGELFF | TGTGCCAGCAGTAGAACAGGGTTCACCGGGGAGCTGTTTTTT
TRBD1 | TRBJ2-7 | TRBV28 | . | CASGDRDIQYF | TGTGCCAGCGGGGACAGAGATATACAGTACTTC
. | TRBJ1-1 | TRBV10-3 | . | CAISAGTPPEAFF | TGTGCCATCAGCGCAGGGACTCCCCCTGAAGCTTTCTTT
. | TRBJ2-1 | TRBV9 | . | CASSPPSGEGYNEQFF | TGTGCCAGCAGCCCACCGTCAGGGGAGGGTTACAATGAGCAGTTCTTC
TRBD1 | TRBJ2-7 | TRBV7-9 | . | CAITLDVRQGSYEQYF | TGTGCCATCACACTCGACGTTAGACAGGGGAGCTACGAGCAGTACTTC
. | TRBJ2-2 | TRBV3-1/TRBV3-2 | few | CASSQGPELFF | TGTGCCAGCAGCCAAGGGCCCGAGCTGTTTTTT
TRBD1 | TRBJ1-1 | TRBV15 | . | CATSLAGGVMNTEAFF | TGTGCCACCAGCCTCGCAGGGGGCGTAATGAACACTGAAGCTTTCTTT
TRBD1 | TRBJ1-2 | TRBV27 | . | CASSLSPGQGVWGYTF | TGTGCCAGCAGTTTATCCCCGGGACAGGGTGTTTGGGGCTACACCTTC
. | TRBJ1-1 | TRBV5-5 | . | CASSGGVWMNTEAFF | TGTGCCAGCAGCGGGGGCGTGTGGATGAACACTGAAGCTTTCTTT
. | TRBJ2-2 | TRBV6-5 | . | CATNLQGNTGELFF | TGTGCCACCAACCTCCAGGGTAACACCGGGGAGCTGTTTTTT
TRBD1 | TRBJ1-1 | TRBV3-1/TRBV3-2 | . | CASSPAGTVVGGVTEAFF | TGTGCCAGCAGCCCAGCAGGGACAGTGGTTGGTGGGGTCACTGAAGCTTTCTTT
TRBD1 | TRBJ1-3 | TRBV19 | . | CASSIGQGATGNTIYF | TGTGCCAGTAGTATAGGCCAGGGGGCAACTGGAAACACCATATATTTT
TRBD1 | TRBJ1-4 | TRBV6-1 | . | CASSEALGTGTKKLFF | TGTGCCAGCAGTGAAGCGCTCGGGACAGGGACGAAAAAACTGTTTTTT
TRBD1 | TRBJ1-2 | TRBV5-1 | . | CASWDRGHSGYTF | TGCGCCAGCTGGGACAGGGGGCATTCTGGCTACACCTTC